This T cell receptor (beta chain) was profiled in a study of long-term antiretroviral therapy in people with HIV. Across the whole study: It was about a decade after the earliest samples that the 2015 immediate-ART recommendation appeared.

Version v3.0 of the immunoSEQ assay ran at survey level. Sequencing was performed with immunoSEQ multiplex PCR; in TCRdb, only in-frame clones are kept and a portion is missing. The sample holds 19,000 or so clones, around 80% seen once. The samples, holding about 0.9-11 million cryopreserved PBMC, were thawed before DNA extraction was carried out. With 0 bases removed from V and 1 base from J, the gap between germline ends came to 5 bases. CDR3 length: 15 residues. Germline CDR1 and CDR2: SGDLS and YYNGEE. The clonotype comes from a man aged 45-65 years with HIV. The V gene is TRBV9, the J gene TRBJ2-6; no firm D call. This material consisted of unsorted PBMCs, taken 0.3 years before starting antiretroviral therapy. The CDR3 DNA is TGTGCCAGCAGCGTAGTAGGGTCTGGGGCCAACGTCCTGACTTTC. It yields the protein CASSVVGSGANVLTF.